The rows below give T cell receptor beta chains drawn from one sample of a study of blood T cell repertoires in COVID-19. The repertoire was sequenced with immunoSEQ multiplex PCR; TCRdb's copy has only in-frame clones and lacks some. Of 110,000 to 150,000 clones listed, 79% were seen once; the top ten hold roughly 8.6%. Specimen: peripheral blood. These receptor sequences come from a man aged 50 to 59 with active or convalescent COVID-19. Both conserved end residues are part of each CDR3. The D gene is left open where the match is weak. Size is omitted from some rows. Given values are once, few, many or a class for expanded clones.

.,TRBJ1-6,TRBV9,few,CASSPSGGDYNSPLHF,TGTGCCAGCAGCCCCTCGGGGGGGGACTATAATTCACCCCTCCACTTT
.,TRBJ2-5,TRBV7-3,.,CASSTEREETQYF,TGTGCCAGCAGCACCGAGCGGGAAGAGACCCAGTACTTC
.,TRBJ2-1,TRBV7-9,.,CASRGVTSFGNEQFF,TGTGCCAGCAGGGGCGTGACTAGTTTCGGCAATGAGCAGTTCTTC
.,TRBJ1-5,TRBV24-1,.,CATAGRGESQPQHF,TGTGCCACAGCCGGTCGAGGTGAGAGTCAGCCCCAGCATTTT
.,TRBJ2-5,TRBV11-3,.,CASSRSPRWTQYF,TGTGCCAGCAGCCGTTCGCCTAGGTGGACCCAGTACTTC
.,TRBJ2-5,TRBV28,few,CASSEGQTSGAFQYF,TGTGCCAGCAGTGAAGGACAGACCTCGGGCGCGTTCCAGTACTTC
.,TRBJ2-1,TRBV11-3,.,CASSLAAGYNEQFF,TGTGCCAGCAGCTTAGCAGCGGGTTACAATGAGCAGTTCTTC
TRBD1,TRBJ2-2,TRBV28,.,CASRLAAGGNTGELFF,TGTGCCAGCAGGTTGGCGGCAGGGGGTAACACCGGGGAGCTGTTTTTT
.,TRBJ2-7,TRBV21-1,.,CASSKGRPYEQYF,TGTGCCAGCAGCAAAGGCAGGCCCTACGAGCAGTACTTC
TRBD1,TRBJ1-2,TRBV7-3,.,CASSFGSQGGTGYTF,TGTGCCAGCAGCTTTGGGTCACAGGGGGGAACTGGCTACACCTTC
.,TRBJ2-2,TRBV27,.,CASSLWGPGELFF,TGTGCCAGCAGCTTGTGGGGGCCCGGGGAGCTGTTTTTT
TRBD2,TRBJ2-5,TRBV5-8,.,CASSLGLFYGTQYF,TGTGCCAGCAGCCTGGGACTATTCTACGGGACCCAGTACTTC
TRBD2,TRBJ2-5,TRBV14,.,CASSQLGLAGRETQYF,TGTGCCAGCAGCCAGCTGGGACTAGCAGGGAGGGAGACCCAGTACTTC
.,TRBJ2-2,TRBV6-5,.,CASSYTTGFGELFF,TGTGCCAGCAGTTATACCACAGGCTTCGGGGAGCTGTTTTTT
TRBD2,TRBJ2-5,TRBV15,few,CATSRGAGGETQETQYF,TGTGCCACCAGCAGAGGGGCCGGGGGGGAAACCCAAGAGACCCAGTACTTC
.,TRBJ2-2,TRBV28,few,CASSLFLATDRGNTGELFF,TGTGCCAGCAGTTTATTCCTAGCGACCGATAGGGGTAACACCGGGGAGCTGTTTTTT
.,TRBJ2-3,TRBV6-2/TRBV6-3,.,CASSLQARVRTQYF,TGTGCCAGCAGTTTACAGGCTCGGGTCCGTACGCAGTATTTT
.,TRBJ1-3,TRBV18,.,CASSPDRTGNTIYF,TGTGCCAGCTCGCCAGACAGAACTGGAAACACCATATATTTT
.,TRBJ1-5,TRBV7-8,.,CASSLEGRNINQPQHF,TGTGCCAGCAGCTTAGAAGGGAGAAACATTAATCAGCCCCAGCATTTT
.,TRBJ1-4,TRBV4-1,.,CASTDEASVNEKLFF,TGCGCCAGCACCGACGAGGCAAGTGTTAATGAAAAACTGTTTTTT
.,TRBJ1-1,TRBV5-6,.,CASSLGRGTEAFF,TGTGCCAGCAGCTTGGGTAGGGGGACTGAAGCTTTCTTT
.,TRBJ1-5,TRBV18,.,CASSTKGLGGPQHF,TGTGCCAGCTCAACCAAGGGACTCGGGGGGCCCCAGCATTTT
.,TRBJ1-3,TRBV3-1/TRBV3-2,.,CASSQGGGNTIYF,TGTGCCAGCAGCCAAGGAGGGGGAAACACCATATATTTT
TRBD2,TRBJ2-1,TRBV28,.,CASSHQTSGIQDEQFF,TGTGCCAGCAGTCACCAGACTAGCGGGATTCAGGATGAGCAGTTCTTC
.,TRBJ2-3,TRBV2,.,CASTYRGGSDTQYF,TGTGCCAGCACTTACAGGGGAGGATCAGATACGCAGTATTTT
TRBD2,TRBJ2-1,TRBV28,many,CASRFGGGNEQFF,TGTGCCAGCAGATTTGGGGGGGGCAATGAGCAGTTCTTC
TRBD1,TRBJ1-2,TRBV5-5,.,CASSSGQPSNYGYTF,TGTGCCAGCAGCTCGGGACAGCCGTCTAACTATGGCTACACCTTC
TRBD2,TRBJ2-3,TRBV3-1/TRBV3-2,.,CASSQRTSGPRTDTQYF,TGTGCCAGCAGCCAGAGGACTAGCGGGCCTCGCACAGATACGCAGTATTTT
.,TRBJ2-5,TRBV30,.,CAWSVQAGWETQYF,TGTGCCTGGAGTGTACAGGCAGGGTGGGAGACCCAGTACTTC
TRBD2,TRBJ2-3,TRBV7-7,few,CASSWGLASTDTQYF,TGTGCCAGCAGCTGGGGACTAGCCTCCACAGATACGCAGTATTTT
.,TRBJ2-1,TRBV27,.,CASSLEFSPGYEQFF,TGTGCCAGCAGTTTAGAATTTAGTCCGGGGTATGAGCAGTTCTTC
.,TRBJ2-5,TRBV7-2,once,CASSFTFQGQETQYF,TGTGCCAGCAGCTTCACCTTTCAGGGGCAAGAGACCCAGTACTTC
.,TRBJ2-2,TRBV19,once,CASSIKGSNTGELFF,TGTGCCAGTAGTATAAAGGGGTCAAACACCGGGGAGCTGTTTTTT
.,TRBJ2-7,TRBV30,.,CAWKGRGTYEQYF,TGTGCCTGGAAGGGTAGGGGAACCTACGAGCAGTACTTC
.,TRBJ2-7,TRBV18,.,CASTWSGSGEQYF,TGTGCCAGCACATGGTCAGGGTCGGGTGAGCAGTACTTC
TRBD1,TRBJ2-7,TRBV5-4,.,CASWTWDSFPYEQYF,TGTGCCAGCTGGACCTGGGACAGCTTCCCCTACGAGCAGTACTTC
.,TRBJ1-4,TRBV5-5,.,CASSPRGGVNEKLFF,TGTGCCAGCAGCCCTAGGGGAGGGGTTAATGAAAAACTGTTTTTT
.,TRBJ2-2,TRBV21-1,.,CASSMHRDTGELFF,TGTGCCAGCAGCATGCACAGGGACACCGGGGAGCTGTTTTTT
.,TRBJ1-3,TRBV5-1,.,CASSLVQQALSGNTIYF,TGCGCCAGCAGCTTGGTACAGCAGGCACTCTCTGGAAACACCATATATTTT
TRBD1,TRBJ1-2,TRBV3-1/TRBV3-2,.,CASSLGRGDYGYTF,TGTGCCAGCAGCCTCGGCAGGGGGGACTATGGCTACACCTTC
TRBD1,TRBJ2-2,TRBV24-1,.,CATSDPQRVDRGRNAGELFF,TGTGCCACCAGTGATCCTCAAAGGGTTGACAGGGGGCGGAACGCCGGGGAGCTGTTTTTT
.,TRBJ1-2,TRBV6-1,few,CASSERGDYTF,TGTGCCAGCAGTGAAAGGGGTGACTACACCTTC